Listed here are 10 T cell receptor beta chains from one sample, sequenced in a study of OX40 agonist ivuxolimab in advanced cancers. The table came from immunoSEQ multiplex PCR; TCRdb's copy has only in-frame clones and leaves some out. Here the sample spans 55,000 to 75,000 clones, over 65% being singletons. The sequencing here drew on CD4+ or CD8+ T cells sorted from blood, taken in a trial of the OX40 agonist ivuxolimab. Receptors originate from an adult with an advanced solid tumor such as melanoma, head and neck, liver or kidney cancer.

V usage is TRBV30 and J usage is TRBJ1-5; unclear D gene. This CDR3 has 13 residues. CDR1 is GTSNPN, CDR2 SVGIG, per germline (reference sequence). V lost 8 bases, J lost 0 bases, and 11 bases lay in between. The CDR3 here is CARPGDSNQPQHF. The DNA for the CDR3 is TGTGCCCGCCCCGGGGATAGCAATCAGCCCCAGCATTTT.

The V call is TRBV6-6, the J call TRBJ2-2; perhaps D is TRBD1 or TRBD2 (5 bases each). CDR3 length equals 15 residues. The germline V and J ends were trimmed by 0 bases and 4 bases, with 9 bases remaining between them. Per germline, CDR1 MNHNY and CDR2 SVGAGI (reference sequence). The CDR3 region is CASSYSEGTTGELFF. CDR3 nucleotides: TGTGCCAGCAGTTACTCGGAAGGGACCACCGGGGAGCTGTTTTTT.

The chain is built from TRBV7-9 and TRBJ2-5; D is perhaps TRBD1 or TRBD2 (5 bases each). The CDR3 totals 13 residues. Germline loops: CDR1 SEHNR, CDR2 FQNEAQ (reference sequence). V was trimmed by 5 bases and J by 4 bases, leaving 11 bases between them. The DNA for the CDR3 is TGTGCCAGCAGCAAAGGGACGGGAGAGACCCAGTACTTC. Protein product: CASSKGTGETQYF.

The chain has TRBV18 and TRBJ1-4; the D is unclear. The CDR3 length is 15 residues. Trimming cost V 3 bases and J 2 bases, with 10 bases left between them. In germline, CDR1 is KGHSH, CDR2 LQKENI. The CDR3 loop is CASSPISGTNEKLFF. The CDR3 DNA is TGTGCCAGCTCACCTATAAGTGGGACTAATGAAAAACTGTTTTTT.

The chain is built from TRBV2 and TRBJ1-2; 7 bases agree with TRBD1. J gave up 1 base and V 10 bases, and 9 bases lay outside the gene matches. The CDR3 spans 14 residues. Germline loops: CDR1 SNHLY, CDR2 FYNNEI. The CDR3 reads CAIQGIADNYGYTF. The DNA of the CDR3 is TGTGCCATACAGGGGATTGCCGATAACTATGGCTACACCTTC. Full variable domain (rest looked up from reference TRBV2 and TRBJ1-2): EPEVTQTPSHQVTQMGQEVILRCVPISNHLYFYWYRQILGQKVEFLVSFYNNEISEKSEIFDDQFSVERPDGSNFTLKIRSTKLEDSAMYFCAIQGIADNYGYTFGSGTRLTVV.

Here the CDR3 reads CAWSVGETQYF. The CDR3 coding sequence is TGTGCCTGGAGTGTAGGAGAGACCCAGTACTTC. This chain joins TRBV30 and TRBJ2-5; D not certain. In germline, CDR1 is GTSNPN, CDR2 SVGIG (reference sequence). The CDR3 totals 11 residues. The germline V and J ends were trimmed by 0 bases and 4 bases, with 3 bases remaining between them.

The J gene is TRBJ2-3, the V gene TRBV10-1; 12 bases agree with TRBD2. V shed 4 bases, J shed 5 bases, and the junction held 4 bases outside the gene matches. Germline CDR1 is WNHNN and CDR2 is SYGVQD (reference sequence). The CDR3 contains 15 residues. CDR3 sequence: CASSGRTSGEDTQYF. The CDR3, as DNA: TGCGCCAGCAGTGGTCGGACTAGCGGGGAAGATACGCAGTATTTT.

V usage is TRBV27 and J usage is TRBJ2-1; TRBD2 matches 7 bases. CDR1 is MNHEY and CDR2 is SMNVEV in the germline V gene (reference sequence). The CDR3 extends over 19 amino acids. V gave up 1 base and J gave up 0 bases; unmatched junction bases: 12. DNA of the CDR3: TGTGCCAGCAGTTTATTGAGGATCAGCGGGATAAGCTCCTACAATGAGCAGTTCTTC. Translating it yields CASSLLRISGISSYNEQFF.

This chain connects TRBV11-3 to TRBJ1-1; TRBD1 might be the D (5 bases). Trimming cost V 6 bases and J 8 bases, with 25 bases left between them. CDR1 SGHNT and CDR2 YENEEA come from the germline V gene. The CDR3 contains 16 residues. CDR3 coding DNA: TGTGCCAGCAGACCCCCCGGGACCCTCTCTAACAACGAAGCTTTCTTT. Amino acids: CASRPPGTLSNNEAFF. Full variable domain (remainder filled in from reference TRBV11-3 and TRBJ1-1): EAGVVQSPRYKIIEKKQPVAFWCNPISGHNTLYWYLQNLGQGPELLIRYENEEAVDDSQLPKDRFSAERLKGVDSTLKIQPAELGDSAVYLCASRPPGTLSNNEAFFGQGTRLTVV.

V gene TRBV18 combines with J gene TRBJ2-2; TRBD1 agrees at 9 bases. The V and J ends lost 0 bases and 6 bases, in that order; junction bases with no gene match: 5. The CDR3 spans 16 residues. Germline CDR1 reads KGHSH; CDR2 reads LQKENI. CDR3 bases: TGTGCCAGCTCACCACCGGTGACAGGGGGATCCGGGGAGCTGTTTTTT. It is translated as CASSPPVTGGSGELFF.